This T cell receptor beta chain was profiled in a study of identical twins. The CDR3 spans 19 residues. Trimming took 0 bases from V and 3 from J; bases not matched to a gene: 11. A few counts support this clonotype. TCRdb reprocessed the 5' RACE reads with MiXCR, giving one entry per CDR3 protein. The sample has 550,000 to 700,000 distinct CDR3 sequences, 20% to 25% seen once. This same sample was also taken into another study, of T cells expressing NK-cell markers. That source adds: Obtained from sorted CD3+CD56+NKG2C+, CD3+CD56+NKG2C- and CD3+CD56-NKG2C+ T cells were the TCR beta repertoires.

This sequence was found in a woman aged 18 to 35 in good health. V is TRBV12-3 or TRBV12-4 and J is TRBJ2-2; 9 bases match TRBD1. What was sequenced was PBMCs. In DNA form, the CDR3 reads TGTGCCAGCAGTTTAGCCCACTCAAAGGGACAGGGAGACACCGGGGAGCTGTTTTTT. Its protein product is CASSLAHSKGQGDTGELFF.